The present entry profiles one T cell receptor (beta chain) with its context. Measured with immunoSEQ multiplex PCR; TCRdb has only the in-frame clones, and not every one. The sample holds fewer than 400,000 clones; approximately 86% are singletons and the top ten take over 2.5%. V was shortened by 4 bases and J by 8 bases, with 12 bases between the two germline ends. Germline assignment: CDR1 KGHSH and CDR2 LQKENI. The CDR3 contains 13 residues. The data were taken from a study of blood T cell repertoires in COVID-19. Study background: The United States, Italy and Spain supplied acute and convalescent COVID-19 samples.

This receptor was obtained from a human donor in a cohort sampled during active COVID-19. The rearrangement uses TRBV18 and TRBJ2-1; D gene ambiguous. Sequencing used peripheral blood. CDR3 DNA: TGTGCCAGCTCACAATCCCGGGTGGATGAGCAGTTCTTC. It encodes CASSQSRVDEQFF.